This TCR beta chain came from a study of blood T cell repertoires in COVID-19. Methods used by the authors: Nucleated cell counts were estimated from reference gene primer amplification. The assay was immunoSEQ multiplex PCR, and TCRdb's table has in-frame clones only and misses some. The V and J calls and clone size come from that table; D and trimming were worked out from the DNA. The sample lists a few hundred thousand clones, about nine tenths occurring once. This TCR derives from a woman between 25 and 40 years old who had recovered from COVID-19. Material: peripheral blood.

The CDR3 region is CASRSGGYGYTF. DNA of the CDR3: TGTGCCAGCAGATCAGGGGGTTATGGCTACACCTTC. The V call is TRBV12-3 or TRBV12-4, the J call TRBJ1-2; 7 bases are a match to TRBD1. V lost 6 bases to trimming and J lost 5 bases; unmatched junction nucleotides: 3. The CDR3 consists of 12 residues.